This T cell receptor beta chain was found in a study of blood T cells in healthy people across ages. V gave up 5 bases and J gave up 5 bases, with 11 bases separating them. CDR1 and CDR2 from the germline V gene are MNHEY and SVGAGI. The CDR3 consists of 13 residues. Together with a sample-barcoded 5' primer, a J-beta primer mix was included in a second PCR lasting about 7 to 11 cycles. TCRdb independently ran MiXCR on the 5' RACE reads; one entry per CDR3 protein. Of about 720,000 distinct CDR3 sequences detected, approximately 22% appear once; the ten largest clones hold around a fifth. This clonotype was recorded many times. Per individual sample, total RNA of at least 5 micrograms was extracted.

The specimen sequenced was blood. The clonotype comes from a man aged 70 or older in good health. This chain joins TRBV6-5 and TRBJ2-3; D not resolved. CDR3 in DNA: TGTGCCAGCAGTCTACAAGTGGGAGATACGCAGTATTTT. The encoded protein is CASSLQVGDTQYF.